These 4 T cell receptor beta chains were all obtained from the same sample, sequenced in a study of T cell repertoires in cytomegalovirus infection. These receptors have no known antigen. TCRdb recomputed calls from the reads with MiXCR, one row per CDR3 protein. The repertoire holds around 200,000 distinct CDR3 sequences, with roughly 34% as singletons. Specimen: CD8+ T cells from cultured PBMCs, collected from culture after CMV antigen stimulation. These receptor sequences come from a human donor in good health (CMV status not recorded). Some clones in this sample may be carry-over from other donors' samples.

V is TRBV2 and J is TRBJ2-1; 14 bases map to TRBD2. Germline V gene data show CDR1 as SNHLY and CDR2 as FYNNEI. The CDR3 length is 18 residues. After removal of 4 bases from V and 0 bases from J, the junction contained 5 bases not matched to a gene. CDR3 loop: CASSGLAGGLSSYNEQFF. The CDR3 region has the DNA TGTGCCAGCAGTGGACTAGCGGGAGGGTTAAGCTCCTACAATGAGCAGTTCTTC.

The rearrangement joins TRBV7-8 to TRBJ2-5, with 14 bases fitting TRBD2. The CDR3 contains 18 residues. CDR1 is SGHVS, CDR2 FQNEAQ, per germline. J lost 6 bases, V lost 1 base, and 10 bases had no gene match. The CDR3 region has the DNA TGTGCCAGCAGCTTAGAAGTTGGGGGGACTAGCGGGAGAAAGACCCAGTACTTC. This codes for CASSLEVGGTSGRKTQYF.

This clonotype came up a few times. The rearrangement links TRBV12-3 or TRBV12-4 to TRBJ2-1, with 12 bases that match TRBD2. V lost 6 bases to trimming and J lost 9 bases; unmatched junction nucleotides: 9. CDR3 length: 15 amino acids. DNA for the CDR3: TGTGCCAGCAGGGGAACTAGCGGGGGGATCGGTGAGCAGTTCTTC. Protein: CASRGTSGGIGEQFF.

The gene calls are TRBV7-4 and TRBJ2-2, with TRBD2 matching over 9 bases. Trimming took 5 bases from V and 0 from J; bases not matched to a gene: 4. CDR1 and CDR2 from the germline V gene are SGHVT and SQSDAQ. This CDR3 contains 16 residues. CDR3 in amino acids: CASSPQRGANTGELFF. As DNA, the CDR3 is TGTGCCAGCAGCCCCCAGCGGGGGGCGAACACCGGGGAGCTGTTTTTT. The full variable domain, in which reference TRBV7-4 and TRBJ2-2 provide the parts outside the CDR3, is GAGVSQSPRYKVAKRGRDVALRCDSISGHVTLYWYRQTLGQGSEVLTYSQSDAQRDKSGRPSGRFSAERPERSVSTLKIQRTEQGDSAVYLCASSPQRGANTGELFFGEGSRLTVL.